What follows are 30 T cell receptor beta chains derived from one specimen sequenced in a study of T cells in Graves' hyperthyroidism and ophthalmopathy. Amplification of TCR beta CDR3 regions was performed using RNA transcripts as template. First-round RT-PCR of the TCR CDR3 relied on the HTBI primer set. TCRdb used MiXCR to reprocess the multiplex PCR reads, holding one entry per CDR3 protein. The sample has roughly 500,000 distinct CDR3 sequences, around 16% seen once. The specimen sequenced was blood. The receptors here all came from a woman aged 25 to 39 with Graves' ophthalmopathy.

This clonotype was recorded a few times. The chain uses TRBV9 and TRBJ1-4; D is ambiguous. The germline V gene encodes CDR1 SGDLS and CDR2 YYNGEE. The CDR3 is 15 amino acids. V was pared by 0 bases and J by 5 bases, with 11 bases between. CDR3 coding DNA: TGTGCCAGCAGCGTAGGTGCGGGCCTGAATGAAAAACTGTTTTTT. Its protein product is CASSVGAGLNEKLFF.

This clonotype was observed a few times. J is TRBJ2-3 and V is TRBV30, with D possibly TRBD2 on 5 matching bases. The CDR3 totals 12 residues. CDR1 GTSNPN and CDR2 SVGIG come from the germline V gene (reference sequence). V dropped 1 base and J dropped 4 bases, with 6 bases sitting between them. CDR3 DNA: TGTGCCTGGAGTGCGCGGGCAGATACGCAGTATTTT. Protein: CAWSARADTQYF.

In its sample, this clonotype was seen a few times. The chain links TRBV6-1 to TRBJ1-5; D is undetermined. Germline CDR1 reads MNHNS; CDR2 reads SASEGT. The V end lost 5 bases, the J end lost 2 bases, and 13 bases lay between the germline ends. This CDR3 region has 15 residues. The CDR3 region has the DNA TGTGCCAGCAGTCTTAGCGAATGGGGCAATCAGCCCCAGCATTTT. Encoded protein: CASSLSEWGNQPQHF.

Many counts were recorded for this clonotype. CDR3 loop: CSVDEGYTDTQYF. The DNA for the CDR3 is TGCAGCGTGGACGAAGGTTACACAGATACGCAGTATTTT. The chain couples TRBV29-1 to TRBJ2-3; no definite D call. Germline V lookup: CDR1 SQVTM, CDR2 ANQGSEA. The CDR3 spans 13 residues. V gave up 6 bases and J gave up 2 bases, with 12 bases separating them.

This clonotype was observed a handful of times. V and J are TRBV29-1 and TRBJ2-1, with 11 nucleotides matching TRBD2. J was trimmed by 7 bases and V by 5 bases; bases with no gene match: 13. The CDR3 has 16 residues. Germline CDR1 SQVTM, CDR2 ANQGSEA. The CDR3 DNA follows: TGCAGCGTTAAATATAGCGGGAGGGAAAGACGGAATGAGCAGTTCTTC. Translated: CSVKYSGRERRNEQFF.

This clonotype has ten or more counts. The chain has TRBV18 and TRBJ1-3; D gene ambiguous. V lost 3 bases and J 2 bases, leaving 14 bases between the germline ends. The CDR3 sequence is 16 residues long. Germline V gene data show CDR1 as KGHSH and CDR2 as LQKENI. CDR3 amino acids: CASSPRSGEPGNTIYF. In nucleotides, the CDR3 is TGTGCCAGCTCACCGCGCTCCGGGGAACCTGGAAACACCATATATTTT.

This clonotype was counted between two and nine times. A read error may be the cause here, since a much bigger clone is one base away. V gene TRBV18 combines with J gene TRBJ1-1; a possible D gene is TRBD1 (5 bases). The germline CDR1 and CDR2 sequences are KGHSH and LQKENI. The CDR3 covers 14 residues. The CDR3 DNA sequence: TGTGTCAGCTCACCCGGGGCAGGGAGCACTGAAGCTTTCTTT. This codes for CVSSPGAGSTEAFF.

The gene calls are TRBV12-3 or TRBV12-4 and TRBJ2-4; 9 nucleotides agree with TRBD2. V shed 0 bases and J 1 base; nucleotides not matched to a gene: 13. The CDR3 is made up of 20 amino acids. The DNA for the CDR3 is TGTGCCAGCAGTTTAGCACTATGGCGGGAGGGCGGAGCGGCCAAAAACATTCAGTACTTC. Its protein is CASSLALWREGGAAKNIQYF.

In its sample, this clonotype was seen many times. The V and J genes are TRBV30 and TRBJ1-4; the D gene is possibly TRBD1 (6 bases). This CDR3 comprises 13 residues. Germline loops: CDR1 GTSNPN, CDR2 SVGIG (reference sequence). The V end lost 8 bases, the J end lost 8 bases, and 18 bases lay between the germline ends. The CDR3 loop is CARTTGSGEKLFF. Written as DNA, the CDR3 is TGTGCCCGAACTACAGGGTCTGGAGAAAAACTGTTTTTT. The whole variable domain, filled in from reference TRBV30 and TRBJ1-4, reads SQTIHQWPATLVQPVGSPLSLECTVEGTSNPNLYWYRQAAGRGLQLLFYSVGIGQISSEVPQNLSASRPQDRQFILSSKKLLLSDSGFYLCARTTGSGEKLFFGSGTQLSVL.

The V gene is TRBV28, the J gene TRBJ2-7, with unresolved D. The CDR3 is 13 residues long. Germline V gene sequence: CDR1 MDHEN, CDR2 SYDVKM. Trimming cost V 7 bases and J 3 bases, with 13 bases left between them. The CDR3 spells CASTLALVYEQYF. In DNA form, the CDR3 reads TGTGCCAGCACTCTCGCGCTGGTCTACGAGCAGTACTTC.

This clonotype was seen repeatedly, ten times or more. CDR3 loop: CASSYRGVETQYF. CDR3 coding DNA: TGTGCCAGCAGTTACCGGGGGGTCGAGACCCAGTACTTC. V is TRBV6-5 and J is TRBJ2-5; TRBD2 matches 7 bases. The length of the CDR3 is 13 residues. The germline gives CDR1 MNHEY, CDR2 SVGAGI. V shed 2 bases, J shed 5 bases, and the junction held 2 bases outside the gene matches.

This clonotype showed up many times. V gene TRBV11-2 combines with J gene TRBJ2-7; tentatively, D is TRBD1 (5 bases). V dropped 5 bases and J dropped 6 bases, with 14 bases sitting between them. The CDR3 runs to 13 residues. Germline-derived CDR1 and CDR2 are SGHAT and FQNNGV. The CDR3 sequence is CASSPLQGGEQYF. In DNA, the CDR3 is TGTGCCAGCAGCCCCCTTCAGGGCGGCGAGCAGTACTTC.

At least ten counts were recorded for this clonotype. The chain recombines TRBV18 with TRBJ1-4, with 10 bases lining up with TRBD1. Germline-derived CDR1 and CDR2 are KGHSH and LQKENI. Trimming removed 0 bases from V and 6 bases from J; junction bases left unmatched: 4. The CDR3 has 16 amino acids. The CDR3 reads CASSPPYGTGDEKLFF. DNA for the CDR3: TGTGCCAGCTCACCACCCTACGGGACAGGGGATGAAAAACTGTTTTTT.

A few counts support this clonotype. This chain uses TRBV24-1 with TRBJ1-5, with no clear D. Germline-derived CDR1 and CDR2 are KGHDR and SFDVKD. The CDR3 has 12 residues. The V gene lost 4 bases and the J gene lost 5 bases, with 5 bases spanning the gap. CDR3 nucleotide sequence: TGTGCCACCAGTGACGCGGATCAGCCCCAGCATTTT. Encoded protein: CATSDADQPQHF.

This clonotype turned up a few times. The gene calls are TRBV11-2 and TRBJ2-7, with D maybe TRBD2 (6 bases). Per the germline V gene, CDR1 is SGHAT and CDR2 is FQNNGV. Deletions cut 1 base from V and 4 bases from J, with 17 bases between. This CDR3 has 16 amino acids. CDR3 sequence (DNA): TGTGCCAGCAGCTTAGTAGCGAATAGGGGACTGTACGAGCAGTACTTC. Its protein is CASSLVANRGLYEQYF.

This clonotype was detected ten times or more. The chain employs TRBV7-3 and TRBJ2-2; 14 bases align to TRBD2. The V segment lost 2 bases and the J segment 5 bases; nucleotides outside the gene matches: 7. The CDR3 totals 18 residues. Germline assignment: CDR1 SGHTA and CDR2 FQGTGA. As DNA, the CDR3 is TGTGCCAGCAGCTTACTCGGACTAGCGGGAGGTCGGACCGGGGAGCTGTTTTTT. Encoded protein: CASSLLGLAGGRTGELFF.

This clonotype was seen repeatedly, ten times or more. The chain recombines TRBV27 with TRBJ2-5, with 7 bases matching TRBD2. This CDR3 is built from 15 residues. The germline CDR1 and CDR2 sequences are MNHEY and SMNVEV (reference sequence). The junction had 9 bases not matched to a gene; V was cut back by 3 bases and J by 5 bases. The CDR3 region has the DNA TGTGCCAGCAGTTTGTGGGGGAGGGCCGGGGAGACCCAGTACTTC. This sequence encodes CASSLWGRAGETQYF.

This chain connects TRBV18 to TRBJ1-2, with D possibly TRBD1 on 5 matching bases. The CDR3 is 14 amino acids. Germline CDR1 is KGHSH and CDR2 is LQKENI. V shed 3 bases and J shed 7 bases, with 15 bases lying between them. The CDR3, as DNA: TGTGCCAGCTCACCCGGGACCGCGGAAAGTGGCTACACCTTC. It translates to CASSPGTAESGYTF.

V is TRBV7-9 and J is TRBJ2-5; the D is unclear. The length of the CDR3 is 13 residues. Per germline, CDR1 SEHNR and CDR2 FQNEAQ (reference sequence). Trimming pared 6 bases from V and 3 bases from J, leaving 11 bases between. CDR3 DNA: TGTGCCAGCAGACCGGGCGCCGAAGAGACCCAGTACTTC. This gives the protein CASRPGAEETQYF.

This clonotype has a count of ten or more. The V call is TRBV3-1, the J call TRBJ2-3; D is possibly TRBD2 (6 bases). This CDR3 is built from 12 residues. Per germline, CDR1 LGHDT and CDR2 YNNKEL (reference sequence). V was clipped by 5 bases and J by 5 bases, with 8 bases between them. CDR3 in amino acids: CASSGGGDTQYF. The CDR3 nucleotides read TGTGCCAGCAGCGGGGGAGGAGATACGCAGTATTTT.

The chain employs TRBV28 and TRBJ1-6; D may be TRBD1 (5 bases). The CDR3 length is 13 residues. Germline CDR1 is MDHEN and CDR2 is SYDVKM. Trimming stripped 10 bases from V and 8 bases from J, with 15 bases between. The CDR3 is CATGGGVDSPLHF. The CDR3 DNA reads as TGTGCCACGGGGGGGGGGGTGGATTCACCCCTCCACTTT.

This clonotype was observed a few times. It may be a read error: a sequence one base away is much more abundant. V usage is TRBV14 and J usage is TRBJ2-1; 9 nucleotides align to TRBD2. From germline, CDR1 is SGHDN and CDR2 FVKESK. This CDR3 spans 17 amino acids. Germline trimming cut 3 bases from V and 5 bases from J; bases unmatched to any gene: 11. The CDR3 DNA reads TGTGCCAGCAGCCACGATCACCTAGCGGGAACTGACAATGAGCAGTTCTTC. Translating it yields CASSHDHLAGTDNEQFF.

This clonotype has just a few counts. V and J are TRBV27 and TRBJ2-3, with D perhaps given as TRBD1 or TRBD2 (5 bases each). Germline V gene data show CDR1 as MNHEY and CDR2 as SMNVEV (reference sequence). The CDR3 runs to 12 residues. Trimming removed 6 bases from V and 8 bases from J, with 12 bases in between. In nucleotides, the CDR3 is TGTGCCAGCAGCTTGCCGAGGGGTACGCAGTATTTT. It encodes CASSLPRGTQYF.

This clonotype was recorded at least ten times. The rearrangement uses TRBV30 and TRBJ2-7, with D unresolved. V lost 1 base and J lost 2, with 6 bases in between. Germline values: CDR1 GTSNPN, CDR2 SVGIG (reference sequence). The CDR3 has 12 residues. The CDR3 region is CAWSEGPYEQYF. The CDR3 coding sequence is TGTGCCTGGAGTGAAGGCCCCTACGAGCAGTACTTC.

This clonotype was observed many times. The chain recombines TRBV18 with TRBJ2-7; the match to TRBD2 covers 7 bases. The CDR3 sequence is 14 residues long. CDR1 and CDR2 from the germline V gene are KGHSH and LQKENI. The V segment lost 2 bases and the J segment 7 bases; nucleotides outside the gene matches: 8. The CDR3 reads CASSPYAMGGEQYF. The CDR3 region has the DNA TGTGCCAGCTCACCATACGCTATGGGAGGGGAGCAGTACTTC.

Worth noting for this clonotype: This may be a read error, as it is one base from a much larger clone. Because it lacks the conserved phenylalanine or tryptophan at the end, this CDR3 is likely a read error. CDR3 residues: CASSLDRDRDYEQYL. The CDR3 region has the DNA TGTGCCAGCAGCTTAGACCGGGACAGGGATTACGAGCAGTACCTC. This chain connects TRBV7-2 to TRBJ2-7; 9 bases map to TRBD1. Per the germline V gene, CDR1 is SGHTA and CDR2 is FQGNSA. This CDR3 region has 15 residues. V dropped 1 base and J dropped 4; count of bases not matched to a gene: 5.

There are many counts of this clonotype. This rearrangement joins TRBV3-2 to TRBJ2-5; TRBD1, the D gene given by the table, was not confirmed from the DNA. TRBV3-2 is annotated as a pseudogene. This CDR3 is 17 amino acids long. The DNA for the CDR3 is TGTGCCAGCAGCCGGGACAGGGGGCGCCGGGCTAAAGAGACCCAGTACTTC. Its translation is CASSRDRGRRAKETQYF.

This clonotype was seen only a few times. V is TRBV9 and J is TRBJ1-5; 7 nucleotides match TRBD1. V gave up 2 bases and J gave up 5 bases; unmatched junction bases: 10. Germline CDR1 SGDLS, CDR2 YYNGEE. The CDR3 covers 16 residues. This CDR3 reads CASSVDDRAGHQPQHF. Written as DNA, the CDR3 is TGTGCCAGCAGCGTGGACGACAGGGCAGGACATCAGCCCCAGCATTTT.

The table lists this clonotype with a few counts. This chain connects TRBV20-1 to TRBJ1-6; TRBD1 aligns across 7 bases. The J segment lost 4 bases and the V segment lost 2 bases, leaving 5 bases of the junction unmatched. The CDR3 sequence is 15 residues long. Germline V gene lookup returns CDR1 DFQATT and CDR2 SNEGSKA (reference sequence). For the CDR3, the DNA is TGCAGTGCTAGACCCAGGACAGGATATAATTCACCCCTCCACTTT. Amino acids: CSARPRTGYNSPLHF.

About this clonotype itself: An end of the junction does not agree with germline; a read error may underlie this. The J gene is TRBJ2-1, the V gene TRBV20-1, with 7 bases aligning to TRBD2. Germline lookup yields CDR1 DFQATT and CDR2 SNEGSKA (reference sequence). The CDR3 sequence is 15 residues long. The CDR3 bases are TGCGGTGCTAGACCGCTAGCGGACCCTTACAATGAGCAGTTCTTC. Translation: CGARPLADPYNEQFF.